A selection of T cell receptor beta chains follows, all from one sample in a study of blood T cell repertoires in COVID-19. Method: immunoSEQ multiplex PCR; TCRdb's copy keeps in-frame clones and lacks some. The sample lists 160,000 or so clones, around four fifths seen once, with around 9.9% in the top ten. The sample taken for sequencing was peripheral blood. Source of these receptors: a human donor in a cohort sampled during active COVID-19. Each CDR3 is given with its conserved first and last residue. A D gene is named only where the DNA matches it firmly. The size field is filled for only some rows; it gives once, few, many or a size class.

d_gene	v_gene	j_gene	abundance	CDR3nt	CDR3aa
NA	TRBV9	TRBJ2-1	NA	TGTGCCAGCAGCGTAGAACCTATTAGCTCCTACAATGAGCAGTTCTTC	CASSVEPISSYNEQFF
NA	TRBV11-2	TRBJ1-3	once	TGTGCCAGCAGGCCTCTTACTAACTCTGGAAACACCATATATTTT	CASRPLTNSGNTIYF
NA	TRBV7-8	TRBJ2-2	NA	TGTGCCAGCAGCTTAAACGCCGGCGGGGAGCTGTTTTTT	CASSLNAGGELFF
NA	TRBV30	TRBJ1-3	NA	TGTGCCTGGAGTGTGGCCGGGACTCGTGGAAACACCATATATTTT	CAWSVAGTRGNTIYF
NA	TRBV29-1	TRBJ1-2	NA	TGCAGCGTTACCCCTCCCCAGCGCTCTAACTATGGCTACACCTTC	CSVTPPQRSNYGYTF
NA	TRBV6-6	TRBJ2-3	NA	TGTGCCAGCAGTTCACGCGACAGAGATACGCAGTATTTT	CASSSRDRDTQYF
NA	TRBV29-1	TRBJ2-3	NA	TGCAGCGTCTCATGGGGGGGCCACACAGATACGCAGTATTTT	CSVSWGGHTDTQYF
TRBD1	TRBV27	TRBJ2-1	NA	TGTGCCAGCAGTAAACTTGGGACAGGTTGGAGCAATGAGCAGTTCTTC	CASSKLGTGWSNEQFF
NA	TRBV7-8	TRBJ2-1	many	TGTGCCAGCAGCTTACTGGGAGCCGGTGAGCAGTTCTTC	CASSLLGAGEQFF
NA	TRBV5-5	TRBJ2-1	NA	TGTGCCAGCAGCCCCGGAGAGGGTCACAATGAGCAGTTCTTC	CASSPGEGHNEQFF
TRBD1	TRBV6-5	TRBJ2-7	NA	TGTGCCAGCAGAAAACCGGGACAGGGCAACGAGCAGTACTTC	CASRKPGQGNEQYF
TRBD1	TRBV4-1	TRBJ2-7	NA	TGCGCCAGCAGCCAAACCTGGGACAGGGGAGGCGACGAGCAGTACTTC	CASSQTWDRGGDEQYF
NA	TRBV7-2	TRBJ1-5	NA	TGTGCCAGCAGCCAGGACAGAAATCAGCCCCAGCATTTT	CASSQDRNQPQHF
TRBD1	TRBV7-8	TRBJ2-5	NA	TGTGCCAGCAGTCCTAGGACAGGGGGGCTACAAGAGACCCAGTACTTC	CASSPRTGGLQETQYF
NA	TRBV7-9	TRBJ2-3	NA	TGTGCCAGCAGCTTCCTACAGACAGGCACAACGCAGTATTTT	CASSFLQTGTTQYF
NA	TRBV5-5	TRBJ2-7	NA	TGTGCCAGCACCCTGTGGGGTAGGGGGGGACGTTTCCGGGACGAGCAGTACTTC	CASTLWGRGGRFRDEQYF
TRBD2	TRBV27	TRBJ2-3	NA	TGTGCCAGCAGTCTCTTTGGGGGGGAGGGCCGCACAGATACGCAGTATTTT	CASSLFGGEGRTDTQYF
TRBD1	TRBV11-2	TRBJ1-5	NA	TGTGCCAGCAGCCTCGGACAGGGGGCCCAGCCCCAGCATTTT	CASSLGQGAQPQHF
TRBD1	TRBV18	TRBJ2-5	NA	TGTGCCAGCTCACCCAAAAGGGACAGTCAAGAGACCCAGTACTTC	CASSPKRDSQETQYF
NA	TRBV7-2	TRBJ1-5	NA	TGTGCCAGCAGCCCTAGTGGGGGCGTGGGTCAGCCCCAGCATTTT	CASSPSGGVGQPQHF
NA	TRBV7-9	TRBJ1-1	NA	TGTGCCAGCAGCCTGGGGGGGGCTGAAGCTTTCTTT	CASSLGGAEAFF
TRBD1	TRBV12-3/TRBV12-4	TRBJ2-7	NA	TGTGCCAGCAGTTCCTACAGGGGGAGCGAGCAGTACTTC	CASSSYRGSEQYF
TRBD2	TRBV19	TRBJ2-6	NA	TGTGCCAGTAGAGTAGCGGGGGGATCGGGGGCCAACGTCCTGACTTTC	CASRVAGGSGANVLTF
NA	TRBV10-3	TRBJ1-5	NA	TGTGCCATCAGTGATTTTGTGGGAGGGGATCAGCCCCAGCATTTT	CAISDFVGGDQPQHF
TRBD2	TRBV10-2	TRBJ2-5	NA	TGCGCCAGCAGGGCGACTAGCGGGGATTGGGAGACCCAGTACTTC	CASRATSGDWETQYF
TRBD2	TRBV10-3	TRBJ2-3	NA	TGTGCCATCACCCACACTGGGGGACTAGCGGGAGTCCCACAGTATTTT	CAITHTGGLAGVPQYF
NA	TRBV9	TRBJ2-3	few	TGTGCCAGCAGCGTAGCCGGGGAGGTGGCAGATACGCAGTATTTT	CASSVAGEVADTQYF
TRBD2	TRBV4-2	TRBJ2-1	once	TGTGCCAGCAGCCCCCGGACTAGCGGGGGGAAGTCCCAGTTCTTC	CASSPRTSGGKSQFF
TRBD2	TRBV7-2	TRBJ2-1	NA	TGTGCCAGCAGCTTAAATTTCGCGGGAGGCTCCTACAATGAGCAGTTCTTC	CASSLNFAGGSYNEQFF
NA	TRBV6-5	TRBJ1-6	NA	TGTGCCAGCAGTCATACAGTGAACTATTCACCCCTCCACTTT	CASSHTVNYSPLHF
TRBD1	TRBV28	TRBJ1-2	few	TGTGCCAGCAGCCCCTCGACAGGGTTCTATGGCTACACCTTC	CASSPSTGFYGYTF
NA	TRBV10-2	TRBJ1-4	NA	TGCGCCAGCTGCTCGACGGGACAAGTTGGTGAAAAACTGTTTTTT	CASCSTGQVGEKLFF
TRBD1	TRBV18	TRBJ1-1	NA	TGTGCCAGCCGCAAACCCGGGACAGGGGGCGCAGGCAATGAAGCTTTCTTT	CASRKPGTGGAGNEAFF
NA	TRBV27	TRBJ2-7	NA	TGTGCCAGCAGTCCCTCGGACAGAGTCTACGAGCAGTACTTC	CASSPSDRVYEQYF
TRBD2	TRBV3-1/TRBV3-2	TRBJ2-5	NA	TGTGCCAGCAGCCAGGGGAGACTAGCGGGGGGCCGTGAGACCCAGTACTTC	CASSQGRLAGGRETQYF
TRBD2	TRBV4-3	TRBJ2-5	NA	TGCGCCAGCAGCCATGGAGCGGGGGCCCCTGGGGAGACCCAGTACTTC	CASSHGAGAPGETQYF
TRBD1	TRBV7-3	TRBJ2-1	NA	TGTGCCAGCAGCTTAACCACAGGGGATGAGCAGTTCTTC	CASSLTTGDEQFF
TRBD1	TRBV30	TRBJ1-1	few	TGTGCCTGGAGAAGACAGGGGGCTTACACTGAAGCTTTCTTT	CAWRRQGAYTEAFF
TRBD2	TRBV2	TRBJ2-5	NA	TGTGCCAGCAGTTGGACTAGCGGGAGGGGGCAAGAGACCCAGTACTTC	CASSWTSGRGQETQYF
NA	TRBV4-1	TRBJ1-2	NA	TGCGCCAGCAGCCAAGATCAGTTGACTCGGAGCTATGGCTACACCTTC	CASSQDQLTRSYGYTF
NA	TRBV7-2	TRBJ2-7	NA	TGTGCCAGCGCTCCAGGGGTCCCCTACGAGCAGTACTTC	CASAPGVPYEQYF
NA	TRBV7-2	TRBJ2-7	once	TGTGCCAGCAGCTTAGATCGTTCCTACTACGAGCAGTACTTC	CASSLDRSYYEQYF
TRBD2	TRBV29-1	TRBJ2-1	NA	TGCAGCGGGCGGGGGACTAGCGGGAGCAATGAGCAGTTCTTC	CSGRGTSGSNEQFF